The T cell receptor (beta chain) described here comes from a study of blood T cell repertoires in COVID-19. As for the study in general: Material from acute and convalescent COVID-19 was sourced from the United States, Italy and Spain. T cells, B-cell-depleted T cells, or PBMCs supplied cDNA or gDNA.

This clone was picked up a small number of times. Authors' processing steps: Using reference gene primer amplification, nucleated cell counts were estimated. Libraries were prepared by immunoSEQ multiplex PCR; TCRdb keeps only in-frame clonotypes and omits some of them. The D gene and trimming were derived from the DNA, and the V and J assignments and clone size from that table. The data show 150,000 to 200,000 clones, about 87% seen once. The CDR3 has 12 residues. The J segment lost 4 bases and the V segment lost 8 bases, leaving 5 bases of the junction unmatched. CDR1 is MNHEY, CDR2 SVGAGI, per germline.

The clonotype originates from a man aged 40-50 years with active or convalescent COVID-19. V is TRBV6-5 and J is TRBJ2-7; 7 bases map to TRBD1. Sequencing was carried out using peripheral blood. The CDR3 sequence: CASGRGLYEQYF. CDR3 DNA sequence: TGTGCCAGCGGAAGGGGGCTTTACGAGCAGTACTTC.